This TCR beta chain was profiled in a study of blood T cell repertoires in COVID-19. Study in general: Material from acute and convalescent COVID-19 was sourced from the United States, Italy and Spain.

Living in under 30 US areas, the participants were between roughly 18 and 89 years of age. Cohort 3 donors were reported recovered after two negative PCRs, clearance, or symptom resolution. Only in-frame clones appear in the TCRdb table, and some are missing; sequencing was by immunoSEQ multiplex PCR. The table has about 160,000 clones, approximately 80% seen once. The receptor was isolated from a man in his forties who had recovered from COVID-19. Material for sequencing was PBMCs or T cells enriched from blood (not recorded which).

The CDR3 sequence: CASSFSGGQETQYF. Here the CDR3 DNA reads TGTGCCAGCAGCTTTAGCGGAGGGCAAGAGACCCAGTACTTC. This chain joins TRBV7-3 and TRBJ2-5; tentatively, D is TRBD2 (6 bases). The germline gives CDR1 SGHTA, CDR2 FQGTGA. The CDR3 spans 14 residues. Trimming cost V 3 bases and J 2 bases, with 10 bases left between them.